Listed below are T cell receptor beta chains from one sample, sequenced in a study of T-cell memory formation after mild COVID-19. TCRdb fed the 5' RACE reads into MiXCR, producing one record per CDR3 protein. The table includes 250,000 to 300,000 distinct CDR3 sequences, around 15% detected once. The sequenced sample consisted of PBMCs or a T cell subset sorted from them (not recorded which). These receptor sequences come from a man in his late teens or twenties who had mild COVID-19 (a few samples of this study predate the infection). Cell type and time point are not known. CDR3s include the opening cysteine and the closing phenylalanine or tryptophan. The D gene is left open where the match is weak. Not all rows give a size; the values are once, few, many and, for expanded clones, a class.

clone_size	d_call	v_call	j_call	cdr3_aa	cdr3_nt
few	-	TRBV27	TRBJ1-4	CASSLPQGVEEKLFF	TGTGCCAGCAGCCTACCACAGGGAGTGGAGGAAAAACTGTTTTTT
-	TRBD1	TRBV5-1	TRBJ2-7	CASSLVAGGVSYEQYF	TGCGCCAGCAGCTTGGTAGCAGGGGGCGTCTCCTACGAGCAGTACTTC
few	-	TRBV5-1	TRBJ1-1	CASSLGNLPGTEAFF	TGCGCCAGCAGCTTGGGAAACCTCCCTGGAACTGAAGCTTTCTTT
-	TRBD2	TRBV9	TRBJ2-3	CASSVASSGGARHTQYF	TGTGCCAGCAGCGTAGCTTCTAGCGGGGGGGCCCGGCATACGCAGTATTTT
-	-	TRBV4-2	TRBJ2-3	CASSQVEDTQYF	TGTGCCAGCAGCCAAGTAGAGGATACGCAGTATTTT
few	-	TRBV5-1	TRBJ2-1	CASSEQGPSSYNEQFF	TGCGCCAGCAGCGAACAGGGACCCAGCTCCTACAATGAGCAGTTCTTC
-	TRBD1	TRBV20-1	TRBJ1-5	CSASRGVDQPQHF	TGCAGTGCTAGCAGGGGGGTCGATCAGCCCCAGCATTTT
-	TRBD1	TRBV11-2	TRBJ2-7	CASSTGTGVHEQYF	TGTGCCAGCAGCACCGGGACAGGGGTACACGAGCAGTACTTC
-	-	TRBV12-3/TRBV12-4	TRBJ1-1	CASSFDLGSPTEAFF	TGTGCCAGCAGTTTCGATCTAGGGTCCCCAACTGAAGCTTTCTTT
-	TRBD1	TRBV7-9	TRBJ1-1	CASSLGDRWNEAFF	TGTGCCAGCAGCTTAGGGGACAGGTGGAATGAAGCTTTCTTT
-	-	TRBV7-2	TRBJ2-3	CASSLKLTDTQYF	TGTGCCAGCAGCCTTAAACTCACAGATACGCAGTATTTT
-	-	TRBV9	TRBJ2-3	CASSQLVGGRTDTQYF	TGTGCCAGCAGCCAGCTGGTTGGGGGCCGCACAGATACGCAGTATTTT
many	TRBD1	TRBV12-3/TRBV12-4	TRBJ2-3	CASSLDRQGSTDTQYF	TGTGCCAGCAGTCTCGATCGACAGGGGAGCACAGATACGCAGTATTTT
few	-	TRBV5-1	TRBJ1-1	CASSSRGAVTEAFF	TGCGCCAGCAGCTCAAGAGGGGCGGTCACTGAAGCTTTCTTT
few	TRBD1	TRBV20-1	TRBJ1-4	CSARVGTGDGEKLFF	TGCAGTGCTAGAGTGGGGACAGGGGATGGAGAAAAACTGTTTTTT
many	-	TRBV7-2	TRBJ2-1	CASSGQWYNEQFF	TGTGCCAGCAGCGGACAATGGTACAATGAGCAGTTCTTC
few	TRBD2	TRBV12-3/TRBV12-4	TRBJ2-3	CASRTTSGASTDTQYF	TGTGCCAGCAGAACCACTAGCGGGGCGAGCACAGATACGCAGTATTTT
many	TRBD2	TRBV4-3	TRBJ2-1	CASTPGLAGSPYNEQFF	TGCGCCAGCACCCCGGGACTAGCGGGGAGTCCCTACAATGAGCAGTTCTTC
few	-	TRBV11-2	TRBJ1-4	CASSLIDPRATNEKLFF	TGTGCCAGCAGCTTAATCGACCCACGAGCAACTAATGAAAAACTGTTTTTT
few	TRBD1	TRBV7-8	TRBJ1-1	CASSFPGQGPPEAFF	TGTGCCAGCAGCTTCCCGGGACAGGGGCCCCCTGAAGCTTTCTTT
-	TRBD2	TRBV20-1	TRBJ2-2	CSARGQRGGHGELFF	TGCAGTGCTAGAGGCCAGCGGGGGGGCCACGGGGAGCTGTTTTTT
few	-	TRBV6-5	TRBJ1-2	CASSDSDRNYGYTF	TGTGCCAGCAGTGACTCGGACAGAAACTATGGCTACACCTTC
-	-	TRBV20-1	TRBJ2-5	CSAGPSPTVQETQYF	TGCAGTGCTGGGCCTAGTCCGACGGTCCAAGAGACCCAGTACTTC
-	-	TRBV6-2/TRBV6-3	TRBJ2-3	CASSRAGLLDTQYF	TGTGCCAGCAGCCGAGCAGGGTTGTTAGATACGCAGTATTTT
-	TRBD2	TRBV7-9	TRBJ2-5	CASSFWLAGAWSGVTQYF	TGTGCCAGCAGCTTCTGGCTAGCGGGGGCCTGGAGCGGGGTGACCCAGTACTTC
few	-	TRBV4-1	TRBJ1-2	CASSQASGFYGYTF	TGCGCCAGCAGCCAAGCTTCAGGGTTCTATGGCTACACCTTC
few	-	TRBV7-9	TRBJ1-2	CASSFGGQLYGYTF	TGTGCCAGCAGCTTCGGGGGGCAGCTATATGGCTACACCTTC
-	-	TRBV7-9	TRBJ1-1	CASSYDSGRNTEAFF	TGTGCCAGCAGCTACGATTCGGGGCGGAACACTGAAGCTTTCTTT
-	TRBD2	TRBV20-1	TRBJ2-1	CSARDRLASNEQFF	TGCAGTGCTAGAGACCGACTAGCTTCCAATGAGCAGTTCTTC
-	TRBD1	TRBV7-3	TRBJ1-5	CASSTGTGVIANQPQHF	TGTGCCAGCAGCACCGGGACAGGGGTGATTGCCAATCAGCCCCAGCATTTT
few	-	TRBV6-2/TRBV6-3	TRBJ1-4	CASSYESAYEKLFF	TGTGCCAGCAGTTACGAGTCAGCTTATGAAAAACTGTTTTTT
few	TRBD1	TRBV6-2/TRBV6-3	TRBJ1-1	CASSYQGAVGEAFF	TGTGCCAGCAGTTACCAGGGGGCGGTGGGTGAAGCTTTCTTT
-	TRBD2	TRBV7-6	TRBJ2-1	CASSQGGRRGEAYNEQFF	TGTGCCAGCAGCCAAGGGGGTCGGCGGGGGGAGGCCTACAATGAGCAGTTCTTC
-	TRBD2	TRBV7-2	TRBJ2-4	CASSLGAGLAGGRNIQYF	TGTGCCAGCAGCTTAGGCGCGGGACTAGCGGGGGGGCGGAACATTCAGTACTTC
-	TRBD1	TRBV11-2	TRBJ2-1	CASSPRDRGSYNEQFF	TGTGCCAGCAGCCCAAGGGACAGGGGGTCCTACAATGAGCAGTTCTTC
-	-	TRBV5-1	TRBJ1-1	CASSLGSGWITEAFF	TGCGCCAGCAGCTTGGGTTCCGGTTGGATCACTGAAGCTTTCTTT
-	-	TRBV7-3	TRBJ2-2	CASSPIMWTENTGELFF	TGTGCCAGCAGCCCCATTATGTGGACAGAAAACACCGGGGAGCTGTTTTTT
few	-	TRBV7-9	TRBJ2-2	CASTKVGNTGELFF	TGTGCCAGCACCAAGGTCGGGAACACCGGGGAGCTGTTTTTT
-	TRBD2	TRBV7-6	TRBJ2-5	CASSLGASGGETQYF	TGTGCCAGCAGCTTAGGGGCTAGCGGGGGGGAGACCCAGTACTTC
-	TRBD1	TRBV7-8	TRBJ1-1	CASSFRQGPVRNTEAFF	TGTGCCAGCAGCTTTAGACAGGGGCCCGTAAGGAACACTGAAGCTTTCTTT
-	TRBD1	TRBV7-6	TRBJ1-3	CASSNRGSGNTIYF	TGTGCCAGCAGCAACAGGGGGTCAGGAAACACCATATATTTT
-	TRBD1	TRBV29-1	TRBJ1-1	CSGGQGWGSEAFF	TGCAGCGGGGGACAGGGTTGGGGGTCTGAAGCTTTCTTT
-	-	TRBV18	TRBJ1-1	CASSPYVSPEAFF	TGTGCCAGCTCTCCGTACGTAAGTCCCGAAGCTTTCTTT
few	-	TRBV20-1	TRBJ2-6	CSARPFRSGANVLTF	TGCAGTGCCCGACCGTTTCGGTCTGGGGCCAACGTCCTGACTTTC
few	-	TRBV9	TRBJ2-1	CASSAGEVGLRNEQFF	TGTGCCAGCAGCGCGGGGGAGGTGGGATTAAGGAATGAGCAGTTCTTC
-	TRBD1	TRBV12-3/TRBV12-4	TRBJ1-5	CASSLAGQGITQPQHF	TGTGCCAGCAGTTTAGCGGGACAGGGTATCACTCAGCCCCAGCATTTT
few	-	TRBV6-6	TRBJ2-5	CASSPGGGAEETQYF	TGTGCCAGCAGCCCCGGGGGCGGGGCGGAAGAGACCCAGTACTTC
many	-	TRBV7-9	TRBJ2-7	CASSLGASVTYEQYF	TGTGCCAGCAGCTTAGGGGCTAGCGTCACCTACGAGCAGTACTTC
-	-	TRBV5-1	TRBJ1-1	CASSPARETEAFF	TGCGCCAGCAGCCCTGCGCGGGAGACTGAAGCTTTCTTT
-	-	TRBV20-1	TRBJ2-2	CSAKTPGTTNTGELFF	TGCAGTGCTAAAACCCCGGGGACGACGAACACCGGGGAGCTGTTTTTT
few	TRBD2	TRBV20-1	TRBJ2-2	CSAGLAGNTGELFF	TGCAGTGCTGGACTAGCGGGGAACACCGGGGAGCTGTTTTTT
-	-	TRBV4-2	TRBJ2-7	CASSQPRTSGLSYEQYF	TGTGCCAGCAGCCAGCCTCGGACTTCGGGTTTGTCCTACGAGCAGTACTTC
few	TRBD1	TRBV15	TRBJ1-2	CATSRDPGTGLRGYTF	TGTGCCACCAGCAGAGATCCCGGGACAGGGCTTCGCGGCTACACCTTC
-	TRBD1	TRBV19	TRBJ2-5	CASSRVGQGQETQYF	TGTGCCAGTAGCAGGGTGGGACAGGGACAAGAGACCCAGTACTTC
-	-	TRBV29-1	TRBJ1-1	CSVGLGGTEAFF	TGCAGCGTGGGGCTTGGGGGCACTGAAGCTTTCTTT
few	TRBD1	TRBV18	TRBJ2-3	CASSQGASDTQYF	TGTGCCAGCTCGCAGGGGGCCTCAGATACGCAGTATTTT
few	-	TRBV7-3	TRBJ1-1	CASSANSNQGTEAFF	TGTGCCAGCAGCGCCAACTCAAACCAGGGCACTGAAGCTTTCTTT
-	TRBD2	TRBV6-2/TRBV6-3	TRBJ2-5	CASSYGAGRRETQYF	TGTGCCAGCAGTTATGGAGCGGGGCGAAGAGAGACCCAGTACTTC
-	-	TRBV5-5	TRBJ1-5	CASSISRKLHQPQHF	TGTGCCAGCAGCATCTCGAGGAAGCTTCATCAGCCCCAGCATTTT
-	-	TRBV4-3	TRBJ1-5	CASSQDARPNQPQHF	TGCGCCAGCAGCCAAGATGCCAGGCCGAATCAGCCCCAGCATTTT